This TCR beta chain was documented in a study of beta chain features in type 1 diabetes. Study observations and caveats: There was a moderate but significant shortening of TCRB CDR3s in all four CD4+ subsets of Type 1 diabetes patients.

As for this clone: The antigen remains undetermined. A read error may account for a junction end that differs from germline.

Expressed TCRB transcripts got sequenced, as all isolated RNA was reverse transcribed. Generated by immunoSEQ multiplex PCR, the TCRdb table keeps only in-frame clones and is missing some. Of tens of thousands of clones in the sample, approximately 52% were seen once. Germline values: CDR1 SGHTA, CDR2 FQGTGA. The length of the CDR3 is 14 residues. The receptor was isolated from a woman aged 40 to 49 with type 1 diabetes. The chain recombines TRBV7-3 with TRBJ2-1; 10 bases line up with TRBD2. What was sequenced was Tregs from blood. CDR3 residues: CASSQGLADNEQFF. In nucleotides, the CDR3 is TGCGCCAGCAGCCAAGGACTAGCGGACAATGAGCAGTTCTTC.